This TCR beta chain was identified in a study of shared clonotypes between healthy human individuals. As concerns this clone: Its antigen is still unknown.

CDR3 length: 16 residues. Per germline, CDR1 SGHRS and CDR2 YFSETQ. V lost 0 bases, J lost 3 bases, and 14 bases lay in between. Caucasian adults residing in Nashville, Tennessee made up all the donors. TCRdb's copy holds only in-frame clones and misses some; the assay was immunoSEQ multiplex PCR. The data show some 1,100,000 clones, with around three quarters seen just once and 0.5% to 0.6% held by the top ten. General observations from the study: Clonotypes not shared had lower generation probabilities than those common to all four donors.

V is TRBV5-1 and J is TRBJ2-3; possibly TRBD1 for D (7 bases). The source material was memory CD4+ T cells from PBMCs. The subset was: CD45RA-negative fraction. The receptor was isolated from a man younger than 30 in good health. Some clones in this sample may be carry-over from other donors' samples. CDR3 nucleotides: TGCGCCAGCAGCTTGGCCCCAGCAGGGGGGACAGATACGCAGTATTTT. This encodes CASSLAPAGGTDTQYF.